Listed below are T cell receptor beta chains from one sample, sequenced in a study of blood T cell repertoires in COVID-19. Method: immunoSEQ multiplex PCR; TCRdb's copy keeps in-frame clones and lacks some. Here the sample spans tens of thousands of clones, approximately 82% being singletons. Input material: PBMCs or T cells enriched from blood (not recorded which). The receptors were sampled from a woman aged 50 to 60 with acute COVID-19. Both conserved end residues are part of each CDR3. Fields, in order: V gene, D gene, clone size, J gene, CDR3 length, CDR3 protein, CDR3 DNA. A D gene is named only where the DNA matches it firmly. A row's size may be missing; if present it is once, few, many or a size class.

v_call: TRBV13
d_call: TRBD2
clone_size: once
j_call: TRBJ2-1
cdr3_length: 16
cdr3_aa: CASSLGGRGGRNEQFF
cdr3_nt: TGTGCCAGCAGCTTAGGAGGGCGGGGGGGCCGAAATGAGCAGTTCTTC

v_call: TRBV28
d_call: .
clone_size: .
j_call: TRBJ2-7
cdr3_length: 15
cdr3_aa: CASSLNAGSSYEQYF
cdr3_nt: TGTGCCAGCAGTTTGAATGCAGGTAGCTCCTACGAGCAGTACTTC

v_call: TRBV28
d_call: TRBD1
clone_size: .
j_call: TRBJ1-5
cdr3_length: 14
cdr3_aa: CASSDRGSNQPQHF
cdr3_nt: TGTGCCAGCTCGGACAGGGGAAGCAATCAGCCCCAGCATTTT

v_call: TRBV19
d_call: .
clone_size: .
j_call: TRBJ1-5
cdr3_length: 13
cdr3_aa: CASSQALAQPQHF
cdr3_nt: TGTGCCAGTTCACAGGCACTAGCTCAGCCCCAGCATTTT

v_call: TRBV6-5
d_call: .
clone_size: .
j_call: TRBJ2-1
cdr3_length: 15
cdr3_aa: CASSYSWYSYNEQFF
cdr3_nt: TGTGCCAGCAGTTACTCGTGGTACAGCTACAATGAGCAGTTCTTC

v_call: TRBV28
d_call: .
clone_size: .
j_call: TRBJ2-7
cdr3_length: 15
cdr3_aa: CASSLGRAGSYEQYF
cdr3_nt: TGTGCCAGCAGTTTGGGCAGGGCAGGCTCCTACGAGCAGTACTTC

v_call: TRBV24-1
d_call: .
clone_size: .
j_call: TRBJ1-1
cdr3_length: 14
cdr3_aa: CAMETGIRETEAFF
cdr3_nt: TGTGCCATGGAGACGGGGATACGAGAGACTGAAGCTTTCTTT

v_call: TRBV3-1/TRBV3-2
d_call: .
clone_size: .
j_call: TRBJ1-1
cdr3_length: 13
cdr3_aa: CASSQVQGGEAFF
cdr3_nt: TGTGCCAGCAGCCAAGTTCAGGGCGGTGAAGCTTTCTTT

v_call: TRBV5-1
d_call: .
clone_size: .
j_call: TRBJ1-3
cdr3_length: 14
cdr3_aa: CASSLEGVGNTIYF
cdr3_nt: TGCGCCAGCAGCTTGGAAGGGGTCGGAAACACCATATATTTT

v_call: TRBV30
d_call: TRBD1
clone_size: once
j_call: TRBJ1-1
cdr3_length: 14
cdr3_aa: CAWSGHRGRTEAFF
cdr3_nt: TGTGCCTGGAGTGGCCACAGGGGACGGACTGAAGCTTTCTTT

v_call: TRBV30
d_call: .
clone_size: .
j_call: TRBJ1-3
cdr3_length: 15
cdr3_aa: CAWDRDKISGNTIYF
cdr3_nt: TGTGCCTGGGACCGGGACAAGATTTCTGGAAACACCATATATTTT

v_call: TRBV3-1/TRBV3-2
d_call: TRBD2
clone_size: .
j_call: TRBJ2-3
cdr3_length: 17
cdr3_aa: CASSPRLAGGQADTQYF
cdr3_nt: TGTGCCAGCAGCCCAAGACTAGCGGGGGGGCAGGCAGATACGCAGTATTTT

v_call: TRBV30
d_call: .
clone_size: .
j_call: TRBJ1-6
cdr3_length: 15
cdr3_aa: CAWSVPPAGPSPLHF
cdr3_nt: TGTGCCTGGAGTGTACCCCCGGCAGGGCCGTCACCCCTCCACTTT

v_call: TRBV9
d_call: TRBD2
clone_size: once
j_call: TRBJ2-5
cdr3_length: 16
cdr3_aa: CASSPPESGGRETQYF
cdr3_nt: TGTGCCAGCAGCCCCCCGGAAAGCGGGGGACGAGAGACCCAGTACTTC

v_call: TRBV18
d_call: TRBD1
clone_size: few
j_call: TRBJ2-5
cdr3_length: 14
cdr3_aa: CASSLGQWEETQYF
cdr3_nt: TGTGCCAGCTCACTGGGACAGTGGGAAGAGACCCAGTACTTC

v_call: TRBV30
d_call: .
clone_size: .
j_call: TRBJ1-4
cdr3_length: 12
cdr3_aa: CAWGAGGEKLFF
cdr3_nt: TGTGCCTGGGGGGCGGGAGGCGAAAAACTGTTTTTT

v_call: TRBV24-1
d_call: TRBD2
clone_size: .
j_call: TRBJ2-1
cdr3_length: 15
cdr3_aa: CATSDRRDYENEQFF
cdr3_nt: TGTGCCACCAGTGACCGTCGGGACTATGAAAATGAGCAGTTCTTC

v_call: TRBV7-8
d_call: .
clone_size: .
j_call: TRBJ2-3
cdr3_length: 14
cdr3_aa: CASREHGVTDTQYF
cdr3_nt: TGTGCCAGCAGGGAACACGGGGTCACAGATACGCAGTATTTT

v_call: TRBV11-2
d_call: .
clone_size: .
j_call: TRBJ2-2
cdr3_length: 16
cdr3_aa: CASSPTGTRDTGELFF
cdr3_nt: TGTGCCAGCAGCCCCACAGGGACGAGGGACACCGGGGAGCTGTTTTTT

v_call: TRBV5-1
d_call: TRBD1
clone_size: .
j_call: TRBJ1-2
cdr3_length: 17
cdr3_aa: CASSLLVLTGANYGYTF
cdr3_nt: TGCGCCAGCAGCTTGTTGGTACTAACAGGGGCTAACTATGGCTACACCTTC

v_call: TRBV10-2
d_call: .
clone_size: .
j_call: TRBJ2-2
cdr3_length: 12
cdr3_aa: CASSAITGELFF
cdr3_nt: TGCGCCAGCAGTGCAATCACCGGGGAGCTGTTTTTT

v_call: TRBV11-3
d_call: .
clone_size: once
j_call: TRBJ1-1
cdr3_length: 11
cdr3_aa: CASSSSTEAFF
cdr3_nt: TGTGCCAGCAGCTCGTCCACTGAAGCTTTCTTT

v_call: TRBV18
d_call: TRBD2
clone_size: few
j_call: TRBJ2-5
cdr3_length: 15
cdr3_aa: CASSPQRGGVETQYF
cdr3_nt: TGTGCCAGCTCACCACAGCGGGGGGGCGTCGAGACCCAGTACTTC

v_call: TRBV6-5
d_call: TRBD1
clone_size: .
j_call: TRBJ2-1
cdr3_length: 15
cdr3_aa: CASSYEVTGGNEQFF
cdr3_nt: TGTGCCAGCAGTTACGAGGTGACAGGGGGCAATGAGCAGTTCTTC

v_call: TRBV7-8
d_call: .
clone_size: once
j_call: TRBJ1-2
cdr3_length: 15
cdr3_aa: CASSPSSRANYGYTF
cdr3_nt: TGTGCCAGCAGCCCCTCGAGCAGGGCTAACTATGGCTACACCTTC

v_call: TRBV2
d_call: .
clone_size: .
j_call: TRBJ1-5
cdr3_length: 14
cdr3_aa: CASRLQGSNQPQHF
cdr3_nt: TGTGCCAGCAGGTTACAGGGTAGCAATCAGCCCCAGCATTTT

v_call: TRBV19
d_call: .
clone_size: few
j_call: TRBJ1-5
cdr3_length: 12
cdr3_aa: CASSLRNQPQHF
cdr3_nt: TGTGCCAGTAGTCTCCGTAATCAGCCCCAGCATTTT

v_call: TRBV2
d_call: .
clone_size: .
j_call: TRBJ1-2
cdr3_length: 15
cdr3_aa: CASNLARVGTYGYTF
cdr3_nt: TGTGCCAGCAACCTTGCCCGGGTTGGTACCTATGGCTACACCTTC

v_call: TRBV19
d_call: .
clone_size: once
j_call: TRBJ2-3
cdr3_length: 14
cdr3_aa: CASSTDRGADTQYF
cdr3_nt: TGTGCCAGTAGTACCGATAGAGGCGCAGATACGCAGTATTTT

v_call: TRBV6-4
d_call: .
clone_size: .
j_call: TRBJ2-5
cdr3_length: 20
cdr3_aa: CASSDSNGAKGGGRQETQYF
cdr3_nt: TGTGCCAGCAGTGACTCGAATGGCGCTAAGGGCGGGGGCCGCCAAGAGACCCAGTACTTC

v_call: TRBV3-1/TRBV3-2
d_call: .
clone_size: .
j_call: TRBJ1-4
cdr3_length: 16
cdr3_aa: CASSQDLARGPEKLFF
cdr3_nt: TGTGCCAGCAGCCAAGATCTGGCCAGGGGCCCTGAAAAACTGTTTTTT

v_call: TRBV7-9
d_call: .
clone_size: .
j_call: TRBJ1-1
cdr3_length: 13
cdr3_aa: CASSLAGTPEAFF
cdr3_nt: TGTGCCAGCAGCTTAGCCGGGACTCCTGAAGCTTTCTTT

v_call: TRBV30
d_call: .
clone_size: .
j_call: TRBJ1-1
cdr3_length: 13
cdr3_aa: CAWSRGADRESFF
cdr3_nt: TGTGCCTGGAGTCGAGGAGCGGACCGAGAATCTTTCTTT

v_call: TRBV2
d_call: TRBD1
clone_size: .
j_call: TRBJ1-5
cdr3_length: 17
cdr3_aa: CASSERGPGGGSQPQHF
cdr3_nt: TGTGCCAGCAGTGAAAGAGGGCCAGGGGGAGGCAGCCAGCCCCAGCATTTT

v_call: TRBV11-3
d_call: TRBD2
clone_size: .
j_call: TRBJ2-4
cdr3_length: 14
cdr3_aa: CASSFGGGRGIQYF
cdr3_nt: TGTGCCAGCAGCTTCGGCGGGGGACGCGGCATTCAGTACTTC

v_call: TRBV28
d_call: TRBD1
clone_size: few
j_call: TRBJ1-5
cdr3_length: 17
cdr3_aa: CASSPIQLQGANQPQHF
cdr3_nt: TGTGCCAGCAGTCCAATCCAACTACAGGGGGCTAATCAGCCCCAGCATTTT

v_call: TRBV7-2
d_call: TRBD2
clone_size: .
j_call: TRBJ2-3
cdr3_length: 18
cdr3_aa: CASSTPRFGAGGTDTQYF
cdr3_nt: TGTGCCAGCAGCACCCCCCGGTTTGGAGCGGGGGGCACAGATACGCAGTATTTT

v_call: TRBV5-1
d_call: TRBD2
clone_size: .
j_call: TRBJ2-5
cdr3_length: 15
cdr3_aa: CASSLQLAGGETQYF
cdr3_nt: TGCGCCAGCAGCTTGCAACTAGCGGGGGGAGAGACCCAGTACTTC

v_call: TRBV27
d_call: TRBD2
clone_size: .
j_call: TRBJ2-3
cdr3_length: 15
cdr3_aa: CASSFLASGPDTQYF
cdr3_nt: TGTGCCAGCAGTTTTCTGGCTAGCGGGCCAGATACGCAGTATTTT

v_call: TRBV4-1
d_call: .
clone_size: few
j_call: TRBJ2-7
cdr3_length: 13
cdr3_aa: CASSLTRAYEQYF
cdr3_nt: TGCGCCAGCAGCTTAACGCGGGCCTACGAGCAGTACTTC

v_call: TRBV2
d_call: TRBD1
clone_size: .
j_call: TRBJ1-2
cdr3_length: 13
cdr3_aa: CASSVGQGNGYTF
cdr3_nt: TGTGCCAGCAGTGTAGGACAGGGTAATGGCTACACCTTC

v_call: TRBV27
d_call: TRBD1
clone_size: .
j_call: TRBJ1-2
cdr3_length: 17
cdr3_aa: CASRPQTGGRGSYGYTF
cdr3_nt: TGTGCCAGCAGACCCCAGACAGGGGGCCGAGGGAGCTATGGCTACACCTTC

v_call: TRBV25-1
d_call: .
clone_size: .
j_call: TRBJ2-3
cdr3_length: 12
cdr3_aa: CASTPGADTQYF
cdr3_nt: TGTGCCAGCACGCCCGGGGCAGATACGCAGTATTTT

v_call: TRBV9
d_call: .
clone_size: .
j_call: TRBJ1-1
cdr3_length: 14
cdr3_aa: CASSVEQGGTEAFF
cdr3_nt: TGTGCCAGCAGCGTAGAGCAGGGAGGGACTGAAGCTTTCTTT

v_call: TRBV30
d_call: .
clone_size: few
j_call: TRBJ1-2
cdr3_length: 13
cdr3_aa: CAWSPGLHYGYTF
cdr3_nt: TGTGCCTGGAGTCCAGGGTTACACTATGGCTACACCTTC

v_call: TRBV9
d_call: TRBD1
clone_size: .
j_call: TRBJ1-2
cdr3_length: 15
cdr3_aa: CASSELTGGGGGYTF
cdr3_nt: TGTGCCAGCAGCGAGCTCACAGGGGGCGGTGGTGGCTACACCTTC

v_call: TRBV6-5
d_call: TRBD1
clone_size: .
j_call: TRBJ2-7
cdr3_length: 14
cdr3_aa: CASSPPGQGYEQYF
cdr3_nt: TGTGCCAGCAGTCCCCCGGGACAGGGGTACGAGCAGTACTTC

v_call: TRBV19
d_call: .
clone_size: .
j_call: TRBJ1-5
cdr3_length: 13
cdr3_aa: CASSPGLKQPQHF
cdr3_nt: TGTGCCAGTAGTCCAGGGCTAAAACAGCCCCAGCATTTT

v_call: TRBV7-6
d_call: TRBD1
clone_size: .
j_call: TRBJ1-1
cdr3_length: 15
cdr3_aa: CASSLRQGRNTEAFF
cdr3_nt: TGTGCCAGCAGCTTAAGACAGGGGCGGAACACTGAAGCTTTCTTT

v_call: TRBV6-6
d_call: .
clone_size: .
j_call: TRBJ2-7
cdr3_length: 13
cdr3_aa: CATTPQGYNEQYF
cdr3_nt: TGTGCCACCACCCCGCAGGGGTATAACGAGCAGTACTTC

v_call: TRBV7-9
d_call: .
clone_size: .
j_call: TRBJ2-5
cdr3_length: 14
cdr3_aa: CASSGVGAQETQYF
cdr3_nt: TGTGCCAGCAGCGGAGTAGGAGCACAAGAGACCCAGTACTTC

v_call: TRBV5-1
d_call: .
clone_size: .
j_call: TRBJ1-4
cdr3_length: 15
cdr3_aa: CASSLSGLGNEKLFF
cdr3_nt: TGCGCCAGCAGCTTGTCAGGGTTGGGTAATGAAAAACTGTTTTTT

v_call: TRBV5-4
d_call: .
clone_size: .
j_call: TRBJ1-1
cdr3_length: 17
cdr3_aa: CASSLSSLTGWNTEAFF
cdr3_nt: TGTGCCAGCAGCCTCTCCTCACTGACAGGTTGGAACACTGAAGCTTTCTTT